The clone carrying this T cell receptor (beta chain) was seen a handful of times. What it binds is not known. CDR1 and CDR2 from the germline V gene are SNHLY and FYNNEI. The V segment lost 7 bases and the J segment 10 bases; nucleotides outside the gene matches: 10. The CDR3 has 13 residues. The entry originates in a study of cytomegalovirus exposure and HLA in healthy donors. About the study: Approximately 190 million T cells yielded 117 million unique TCR beta sequences, as an earlier analysis found. Study-wide results and caveats: In a later analysis, DRB1 alleles had the most associated TCRs; HLA-C alleles the fewest. An apparent linkage of common viral pathogens to several of the most significant clusters emerged in a later analysis.

PCR primers comprised 60 Vbeta and 13 Jbeta primers. TCRdb's copy holds only in-frame clones and misses some; the assay was immunoSEQ multiplex PCR. The sample includes roughly 97,000 clones, 10% of them seen just once. Regarding donors, all were healthy bone marrow donors. This sequence was found in a man in his forties in good health and CMV-seropositive. The sample was PBMCs. This chain uses TRBV2 with TRBJ2-1; 7 bases map to TRBD2. This chain's CDR3 is CASIEGGATEQFF. The CDR3 nucleotides are TGTGCCAGCATCGAGGGAGGGGCGACCGAGCAGTTCTTC. The full variable domain, with the rest looked up from reference TRBV2 and TRBJ2-1, is EPEVTQTPSHQVTQMGQEVILRCVPISNHLYFYWYRQILGQKVEFLVSFYNNEISEKSEIFDDQFSVERPDGSNFTLKIRSTKLEDSAMYFCASIEGGATEQFFGPGTRLTVL.